Sequencing of this T cell receptor beta chain was carried out in a study of monozygotic twins with cystic fibrosis. On the study more broadly: Around 3 micrograms of fragmented DNA underwent around 14 PCR cycles for library preparation.

With V trimmed by 2 bases and J by 11 bases, 4 bases remained unmatched. CDR1 is LNHDA, CDR2 SQIVND, per germline (reference sequence). This CDR3 region has 12 residues. Study results and caveats: Monozygotic CF twin pairs shared significantly more nucleotide-identical clonotypes than unrelated CF individuals did. The repertoire was suggested to be naive-dominated, clonality median roughly 0.0091.

A few counts support this clone. The antigen is not known. Clones were sequenced by immunoSEQ multiplex PCR, and TCRdb holds only the in-frame ones, with some missing. The sample contains under 40,000 clones, roughly 96% of which appear only once. The chain joins TRBV19 to TRBJ1-2; 8 nucleotides line up with TRBD1. The receptor was derived from a girl aged 2-9 years with cystic fibrosis. Sequenced sample: blood. The CDR3 bases are TGTGCCAGTAGTATACACGGACAGGGTTACACCTTC. As protein: CASSIHGQGYTF.